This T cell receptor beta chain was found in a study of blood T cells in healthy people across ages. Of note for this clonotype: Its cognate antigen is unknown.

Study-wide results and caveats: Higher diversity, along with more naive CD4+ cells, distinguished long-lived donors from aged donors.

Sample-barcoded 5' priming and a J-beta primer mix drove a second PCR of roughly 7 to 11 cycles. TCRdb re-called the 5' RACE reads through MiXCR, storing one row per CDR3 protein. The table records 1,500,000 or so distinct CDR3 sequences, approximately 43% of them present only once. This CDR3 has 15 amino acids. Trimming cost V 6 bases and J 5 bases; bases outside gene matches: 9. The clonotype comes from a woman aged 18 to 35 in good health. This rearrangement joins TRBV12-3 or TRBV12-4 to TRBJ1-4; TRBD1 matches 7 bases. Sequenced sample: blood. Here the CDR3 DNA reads TGTGCCAGCAGGAACGGGGACAGACCAAATGAAAAACTGTTTTTT. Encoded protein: CASRNGDRPNEKLFF.